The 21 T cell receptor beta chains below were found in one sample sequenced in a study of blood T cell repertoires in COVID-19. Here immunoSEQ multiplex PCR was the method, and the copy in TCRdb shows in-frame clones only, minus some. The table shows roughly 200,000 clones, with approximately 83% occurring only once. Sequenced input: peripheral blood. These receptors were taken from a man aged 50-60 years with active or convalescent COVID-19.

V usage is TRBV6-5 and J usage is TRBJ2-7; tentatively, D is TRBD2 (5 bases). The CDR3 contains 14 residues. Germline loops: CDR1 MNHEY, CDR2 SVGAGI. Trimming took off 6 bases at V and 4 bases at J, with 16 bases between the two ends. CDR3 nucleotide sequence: TGTGCCAGCAGAGCGGATCGACCTCCGTACGAGCAGTACTTC. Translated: CASRADRPPYEQYF.

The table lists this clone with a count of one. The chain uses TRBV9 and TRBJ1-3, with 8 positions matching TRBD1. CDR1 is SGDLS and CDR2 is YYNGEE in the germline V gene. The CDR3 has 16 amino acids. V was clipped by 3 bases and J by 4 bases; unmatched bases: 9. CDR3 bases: TGTGCCAGCAGCGCAGGGGGCCTCCCGTGGGGAAACACCATATATTTT. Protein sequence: CASSAGGLPWGNTIYF.

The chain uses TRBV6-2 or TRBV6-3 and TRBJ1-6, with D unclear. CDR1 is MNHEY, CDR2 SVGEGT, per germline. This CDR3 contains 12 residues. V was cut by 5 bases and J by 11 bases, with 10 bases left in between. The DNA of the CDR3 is TGTGCCAGCAGTCCCCCAGGAACACCCCTCCACTTT. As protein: CASSPPGTPLHF.

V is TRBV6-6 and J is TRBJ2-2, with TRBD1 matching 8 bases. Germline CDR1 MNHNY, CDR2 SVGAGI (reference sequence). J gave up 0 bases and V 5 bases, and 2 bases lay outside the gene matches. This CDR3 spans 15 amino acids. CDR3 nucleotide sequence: TGTGCCAGCAGTGACAGGGGACCGAACACCGGGGAGCTGTTTTTT. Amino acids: CASSDRGPNTGELFF.

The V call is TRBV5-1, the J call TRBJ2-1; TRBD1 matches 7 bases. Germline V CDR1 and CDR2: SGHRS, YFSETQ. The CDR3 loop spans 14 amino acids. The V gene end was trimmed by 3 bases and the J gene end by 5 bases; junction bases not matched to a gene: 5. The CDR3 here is CASSYGTANNEQFF. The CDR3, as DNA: TGCGCCAGCAGCTACGGGACAGCCAACAATGAGCAGTTCTTC.

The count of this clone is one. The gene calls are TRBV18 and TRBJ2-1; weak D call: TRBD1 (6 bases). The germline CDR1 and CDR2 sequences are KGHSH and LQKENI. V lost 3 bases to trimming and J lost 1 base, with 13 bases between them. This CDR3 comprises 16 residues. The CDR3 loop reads CASSPSGQFSYNEQFF. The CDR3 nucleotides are TGTGCCAGCTCACCCTCCGGACAGTTTTCCTACAATGAGCAGTTCTTC.

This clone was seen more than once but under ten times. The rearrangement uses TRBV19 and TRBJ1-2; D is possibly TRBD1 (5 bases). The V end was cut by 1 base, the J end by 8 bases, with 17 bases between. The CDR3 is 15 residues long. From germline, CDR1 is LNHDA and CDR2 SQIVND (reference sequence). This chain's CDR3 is CASSIGGGTLLGYTF. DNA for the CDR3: TGTGCCAGTAGTATAGGAGGAGGGACCCTCCTAGGCTACACCTTC.

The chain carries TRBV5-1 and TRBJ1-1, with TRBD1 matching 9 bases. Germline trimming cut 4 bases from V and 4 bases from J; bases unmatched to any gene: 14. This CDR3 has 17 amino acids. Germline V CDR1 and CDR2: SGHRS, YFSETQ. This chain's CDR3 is CASSPRGQGVSPTEAFF. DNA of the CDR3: TGCGCCAGCAGCCCGCGGGGACAGGGTGTATCCCCCACTGAAGCTTTCTTT.

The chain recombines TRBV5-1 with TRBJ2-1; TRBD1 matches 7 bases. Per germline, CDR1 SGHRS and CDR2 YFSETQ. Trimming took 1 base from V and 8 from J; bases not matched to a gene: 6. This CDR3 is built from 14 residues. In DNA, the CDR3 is TGCGCCAGCAGCTTGCAAGGGGACAGTGATGAGCAGTTCTTC. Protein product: CASSLQGDSDEQFF.

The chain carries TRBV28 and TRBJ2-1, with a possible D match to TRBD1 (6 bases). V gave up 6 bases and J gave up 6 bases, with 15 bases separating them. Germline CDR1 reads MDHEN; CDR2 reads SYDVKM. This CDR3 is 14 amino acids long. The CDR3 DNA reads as TGTGCCAGCAGCATTGGGGGCGGAACCAATGAGCAGTTCTTC. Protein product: CASSIGGGTNEQFF.

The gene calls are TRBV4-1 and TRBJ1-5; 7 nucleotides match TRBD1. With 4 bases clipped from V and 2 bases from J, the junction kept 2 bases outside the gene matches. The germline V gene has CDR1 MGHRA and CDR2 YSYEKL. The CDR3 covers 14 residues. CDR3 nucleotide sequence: TGCGCCAGCAGCCCTGGACAGGGCAATCAGCCCCAGCATTTT. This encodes CASSPGQGNQPQHF.

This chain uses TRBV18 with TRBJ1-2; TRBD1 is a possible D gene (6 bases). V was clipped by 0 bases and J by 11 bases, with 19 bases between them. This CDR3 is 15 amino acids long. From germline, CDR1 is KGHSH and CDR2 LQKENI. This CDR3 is CASSPPVGAGTPYTF. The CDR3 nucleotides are TGTGCCAGCTCACCACCCGTTGGGGCAGGGACACCTTACACCTTC.

The CDR3 DNA reads TGTGCCAGCAGCTTAAGGCTGAACACTGAAGCTTTCTTT. Translating gives CASSLRLNTEAFF. The genes are TRBV7-3 and TRBJ1-1; D is ambiguous. CDR3 length: 13 residues. Germline CDR1 and CDR2: SGHTA and FQGTGA. The ends were cut back, 1 base at V and 0 bases at J, with 3 bases in the middle.

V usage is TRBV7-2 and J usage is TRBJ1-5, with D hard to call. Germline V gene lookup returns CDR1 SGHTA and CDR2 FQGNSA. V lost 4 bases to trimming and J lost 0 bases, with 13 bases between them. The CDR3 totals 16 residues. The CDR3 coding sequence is TGTGCCAGCAGCTCACCCCTCGGGGATAGCAATCAGCCCCAGCATTTT. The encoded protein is CASSSPLGDSNQPQHF.

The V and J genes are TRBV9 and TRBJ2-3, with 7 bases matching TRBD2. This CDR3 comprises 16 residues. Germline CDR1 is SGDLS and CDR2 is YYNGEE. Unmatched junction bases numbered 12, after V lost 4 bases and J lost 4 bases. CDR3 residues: CASSTRGGGNADTQYF. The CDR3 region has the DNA TGTGCCAGCAGCACCCGCGGCGGGGGAAACGCAGATACGCAGTATTTT.

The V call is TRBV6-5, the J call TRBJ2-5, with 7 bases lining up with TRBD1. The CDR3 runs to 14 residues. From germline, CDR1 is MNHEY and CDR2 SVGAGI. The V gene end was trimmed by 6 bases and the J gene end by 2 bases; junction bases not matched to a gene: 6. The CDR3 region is CASSRAGGQETQYF. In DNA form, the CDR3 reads TGTGCCAGCAGCCGGGCAGGGGGTCAAGAGACCCAGTACTTC.

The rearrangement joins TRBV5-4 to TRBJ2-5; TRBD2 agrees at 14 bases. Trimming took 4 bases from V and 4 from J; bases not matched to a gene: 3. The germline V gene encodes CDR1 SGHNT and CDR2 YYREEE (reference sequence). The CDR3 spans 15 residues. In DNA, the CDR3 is TGTGCCAGCAGCCCCGGGACTAGCGGGGGAGAGACCCAGTACTTC. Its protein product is CASSPGTSGGETQYF. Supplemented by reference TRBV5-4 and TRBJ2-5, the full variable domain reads ETGVTQSPTHLIKTRGQQVTLRCSSQSGHNTVSWYQQALGQGPQFIFQYYREEENGRGNFPPRFSGLQFPNYSSELNVNALELDDSALYLCASSPGTSGGETQYFGPGTRLLVL.

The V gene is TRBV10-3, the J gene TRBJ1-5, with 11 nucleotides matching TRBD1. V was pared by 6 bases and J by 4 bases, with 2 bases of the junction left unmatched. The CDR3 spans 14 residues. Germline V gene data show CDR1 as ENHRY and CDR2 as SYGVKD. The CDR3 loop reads CAISGTGGNQPQHF. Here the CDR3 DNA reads TGTGCCATCAGCGGGACAGGGGGTAATCAGCCCCAGCATTTT.

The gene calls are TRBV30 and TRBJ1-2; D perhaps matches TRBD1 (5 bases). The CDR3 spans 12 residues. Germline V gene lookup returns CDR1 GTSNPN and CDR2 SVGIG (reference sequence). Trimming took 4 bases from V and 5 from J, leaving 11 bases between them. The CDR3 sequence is CAWTAGQYGYTF. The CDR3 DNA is TGTGCCTGGACGGCGGGGCAATATGGCTACACCTTC.

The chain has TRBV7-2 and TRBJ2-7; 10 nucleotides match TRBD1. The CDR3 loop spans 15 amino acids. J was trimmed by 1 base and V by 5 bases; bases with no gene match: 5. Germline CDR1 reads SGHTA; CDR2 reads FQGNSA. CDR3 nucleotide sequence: TGTGCCAGCAGCGGCCGACAGGGGGCATCCTACGAGCAGTACTTC. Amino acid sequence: CASSGRQGASYEQYF.

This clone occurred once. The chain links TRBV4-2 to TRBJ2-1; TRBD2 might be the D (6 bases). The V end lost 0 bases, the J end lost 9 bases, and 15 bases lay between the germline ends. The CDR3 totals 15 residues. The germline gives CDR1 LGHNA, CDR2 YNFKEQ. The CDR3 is CASSQDLLALPEQFF. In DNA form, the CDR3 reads TGTGCCAGCAGCCAAGATTTACTAGCACTACCTGAGCAGTTCTTC.